Presented here are 6 T cell receptor beta chains from one specimen sequenced in a study of OX40 agonist ivuxolimab in advanced cancers. Measured with immunoSEQ multiplex PCR; TCRdb has only the in-frame clones, and not every one. The sample has more than 50,000 clones; 60% to 80% are singletons. The sequencing here drew on CD4+ or CD8+ T cells sorted from blood, taken in a trial of the OX40 agonist ivuxolimab. These receptors were obtained from an adult with an advanced solid tumor such as melanoma, head and neck, liver or kidney cancer.

The chain couples TRBV7-2 to TRBJ2-2; 15 nucleotides match TRBD2. CDR1 SGHTA and CDR2 FQGNSA come from the germline V gene. The V segment lost 5 bases and the J segment 0 bases; nucleotides outside the gene matches: 7. This CDR3 region has 19 residues. DNA of the CDR3: TGTGCCAGCAGCCTCCGGACTAGCGGGAGGGCCTCGAACACCGGGGAGCTGTTTTTT. Its protein product is CASSLRTSGRASNTGELFF.

The chain links TRBV27 to TRBJ2-1; 9 positions agree with TRBD2. V was pared by 6 bases and J by 2 bases, with 11 bases of the junction left unmatched. The CDR3 covers 17 residues. Germline V gene lookup returns CDR1 MNHEY and CDR2 SMNVEV (reference sequence). The CDR3 is CASRPRGREGPYNEQFF. The DNA for the CDR3 is TGTGCCAGCAGACCCCGGGGGCGGGAGGGCCCCTACAATGAGCAGTTCTTC.

The chain has TRBV5-4 and TRBJ1-2; D remains ambiguous. Germline loops: CDR1 SGHNT, CDR2 YYREEE (reference sequence). The CDR3 length is 14 residues. The V end lost 4 bases, the J end lost 4 bases, and 14 bases lay between the germline ends. The CDR3 region has the DNA TGTGCCAGCAGCCAAGCGAGGCGTACCTATGGCTACACCTTC. It translates to CASSQARRTYGYTF.

V and J are TRBV2 and TRBJ2-7; TRBD2 agrees at 13 bases. Germline V gene lookup returns CDR1 SNHLY and CDR2 FYNNEI. This CDR3 is 16 amino acids long. J was trimmed by 9 bases and V by 5 bases; bases with no gene match: 13. CDR3 DNA: TGTGCCAGCAGTCGTACCACTAGCGGGAGGGCCTCCGGGCAGTACTTC. This translates into CASSRTTSGRASGQYF.

CDR3 amino acids: CASSSTGTPTYNEQFF. The CDR3, as DNA: TGTGCCAGTAGTTCCACCGGGACTCCTACTTACAATGAGCAGTTCTTC. This chain uses TRBV19 with TRBJ2-1; perhaps TRBD2 as D (6 bases). The CDR3 contains 16 residues. V shed 5 bases and J shed 4 bases, with 18 bases lying between them. Germline V gives CDR1 LNHDA, CDR2 SQIVND (reference sequence).

The chain recombines TRBV9 with TRBJ1-1, with TRBD1 as a possible D gene (5 bases). Germline lookup yields CDR1 SGDLS and CDR2 YYNGEE. Trimming shortened V by 0 bases and J by 10 bases, and 16 bases separated the two germline ends. The CDR3 contains 14 residues. The CDR3 loop is CASSVASGATAAFF. The DNA for the CDR3 is TGTGCCAGCAGCGTAGCGAGCGGGGCCACCGCAGCTTTCTTT.